What follows are 21 T cell receptor beta chains derived from one specimen sequenced in a study of shared clonotypes between healthy human individuals. TCRdb's table, derived via immunoSEQ multiplex PCR, lists solely in-frame clones and lacks some. The top ten clones hold 0.37% of a sample with roughly 2,300,000 clones, 85% to 95% of them seen once. The sample taken for sequencing was naive CD4+ T cells from PBMCs. Subset here: CD45RA+ positively selected. These receptors originate from a young man in good health. Some clones in this sample may be carry-over from other donors' samples.

The V gene is TRBV2, the J gene TRBJ2-1; 10 nucleotides agree with TRBD2. The trim removed 2 bases at V and 9 bases at J, leaving 7 bases unmatched. The CDR3 runs 15 residues. Germline-derived CDR1 and CDR2 are SNHLY and FYNNEI. The CDR3 is CASSEWLAGEVEQFF. Here the CDR3 DNA reads TGTGCCAGCAGTGAATGGCTAGCGGGAGAGGTTGAGCAGTTCTTC.

The chain couples TRBV5-1 to TRBJ2-1; unclear D gene. V lost 0 bases, J lost 7 bases, and 20 bases lay in between. Germline lookup yields CDR1 SGHRS and CDR2 YFSETQ. This CDR3 is 17 amino acids long. The CDR3 is CASSLADGFVGKNEQFF. The CDR3 nucleotides are TGCGCCAGCAGCTTGGCCGATGGTTTCGTGGGGAAAAATGAGCAGTTCTTC.

The chain links TRBV29-1 to TRBJ2-1; 10 bases map to TRBD1. Germline loops: CDR1 SQVTM, CDR2 ANQGSEA. CDR3 length: 15 amino acids. The V gene end was trimmed by 8 bases and the J gene end by 2 bases; junction bases not matched to a gene: 9. CDR3 protein: CSLFKGQGAYNEQFF. CDR3 nucleotides: TGCAGCCTGTTTAAAGGACAGGGGGCCTACAATGAGCAGTTCTTC.

V and J are TRBV9 and TRBJ2-2; the match to TRBD2 covers 11 bases. Losses at the gene ends were 2 bases for V and 0 bases for J; bases not matched to a gene: 12. CDR1 and CDR2 from the germline V gene are SGDLS and YYNGEE. This CDR3 is built from 20 residues. CDR3 region: CASSVTRRTSGSTNTGELFF. As DNA, the CDR3 is TGTGCCAGCAGCGTCACCCGCCGGACTAGCGGGTCAACGAACACCGGGGAGCTGTTTTTT. Supplemented by reference TRBV9 and TRBJ2-2, the full variable domain reads DSGVTQTPKHLITATGQRVTLRCSPRSGDLSVYWYQQSLDQGLQFLIQYYNGEERAKGNILERFSAQQFPDLHSELNLSSLELGDSALYFCASSVTRRTSGSTNTGELFFGEGSRLTVL.

V is TRBV6-5 and J is TRBJ2-7; 7 nucleotides agree with TRBD1. CDR1 and CDR2 (germline): MNHEY, SVGAGI. V trimming: 4 bases; J trimming: 3 bases; junction bases outside the gene matches: 9. The CDR3 has 15 residues. CDR3 protein: CASSLTRQGDYEQYF. The CDR3 nucleotides are TGTGCCAGCAGTTTAACACGACAGGGAGACTACGAGCAGTACTTC.

This chain links TRBV28 with TRBJ1-2, with D possibly TRBD1 on 6 matching bases. Germline assignment: CDR1 MDHEN and CDR2 SYDVKM. Trimming stripped 5 bases from V and 2 bases from J, with 18 bases between. The CDR3 loop spans 16 amino acids. The CDR3 DNA follows: TGTGCCAGCAGTGCTACAGGGAAGGGGGAGAACTATGGCTACACCTTC. This codes for CASSATGKGENYGYTF.

This chain joins TRBV6-4 and TRBJ2-7, with 8 bases aligning to TRBD1. The CDR3 sequence is 14 residues long. Per the germline V gene, CDR1 is MRHNA and CDR2 is SNTAGT. V lost 7 bases, J lost 2 bases, and 7 bases stayed unmatched. CDR3 DNA: TGTGCCAGCAACGACAGGGGATCAACCTACGAGCAGTACTTC. Amino acid sequence: CASNDRGSTYEQYF.

CDR3 sequence: CASSPGLAGAPGTQYF. The CDR3, as DNA: TGTGCCAGCAGCCCTGGACTAGCGGGAGCCCCGGGTACGCAGTATTTT. The rearrangement links TRBV7-9 to TRBJ2-3, with 13 bases aligning to TRBD2. In germline, CDR1 is SEHNR, CDR2 FQNEAQ (reference sequence). The CDR3 extends over 16 amino acids. With V trimmed by 5 bases and J by 8 bases, 10 bases remained unmatched.

The rearrangement joins TRBV4-1 to TRBJ2-1, with 12 bases lining up with TRBD2. Germline V gives CDR1 MGHRA, CDR2 YSYEKL. The CDR3 covers 20 residues. J lost 5 bases, V lost 1 base, and 15 bases had no gene match. The CDR3 reads CASSQVPPNTSGRLHNEQFF. CDR3 sequence (DNA): TGCGCCAGCAGCCAAGTACCCCCCAACACTAGCGGGAGGCTCCACAATGAGCAGTTCTTC.

The rearrangement links TRBV27 to TRBJ2-3; TRBD2 aligns across 11 bases. Germline loops: CDR1 MNHEY, CDR2 SMNVEV (reference sequence). V lost 3 bases to trimming and J lost 1 base; unmatched junction nucleotides: 3. This CDR3 spans 16 amino acids. The CDR3 region is CASSFISGGGTDTQYF. The CDR3 DNA reads as TGTGCCAGCAGTTTCATTAGCGGGGGGGGCACAGATACGCAGTATTTT.

About this clone itself: Other DNA sequences from this sample encode an identical CDR3 as well. J is TRBJ2-5 and V is TRBV9; D is unresolved. The CDR3 contains 13 residues. Between the trimmed V and J ends, which lost 0 bases and 2 bases, there was a span of 5 bases. The germline V gene encodes CDR1 SGDLS and CDR2 YYNGEE. Here the CDR3 reads CASSVAQQETQYF. DNA for the CDR3: TGTGCCAGCAGCGTAGCCCAACAAGAGACCCAGTACTTC. Full variable domain (outside the CDR3, taken from reference TRBV9 and TRBJ2-5): DSGVTQTPKHLITATGQRVTLRCSPRSGDLSVYWYQQSLDQGLQFLIQYYNGEERAKGNILERFSAQQFPDLHSELNLSSLELGDSALYFCASSVAQQETQYFGPGTRLLVL.

The chain employs TRBV7-6 and TRBJ2-2; D unclear. Germline V gives CDR1 SGHVS, CDR2 FNYEAQ. Between the trimmed V and J ends, which lost 4 bases and 8 bases, there was a span of 11 bases. This CDR3 spans 13 amino acids. DNA of the CDR3: TGTGCCAGCAGCTCCCCCTCAGATGGGGAGCTGTTTTTT. Its translation is CASSSPSDGELFF.

This sequence joins TRBV6-5 and TRBJ1-1, with no clear D. With 2 bases removed from V and 7 bases from J, the gap between germline ends came to 11 bases. The CDR3 covers 13 residues. CDR1 and CDR2 from the germline V gene are MNHEY and SVGAGI. CDR3 nucleotide sequence: TGTGCCAGCAGTTACGAGGGAGGGCTTGAAGCTTTCTTT. Its translation: CASSYEGGLEAFF.

This sequence joins TRBV15 and TRBJ2-2, with no clear D. The CDR3 contains 13 residues. V was cut by 6 bases and J by 1 base, with 6 bases left in between. Germline assignment: CDR1 LNHNV and CDR2 YYDKDF (reference sequence). CDR3 sequence: CATSPENTGELFF. The CDR3 nucleotides are TGTGCCACCAGTCCCGAGAACACCGGGGAGCTGTTTTTT.

The genes are TRBV28 and TRBJ2-3; either TRBD1 or TRBD2 may fit D (5 bases each). The V gene's germline CDR1 is MDHEN and CDR2 SYDVKM. V dropped 3 bases and J dropped 7 bases, with 8 bases sitting between them. The CDR3 has 12 residues. The CDR3 coding sequence is TGTGCCAGCAGTTTTTGGGGGAATACGCAGTATTTT. It translates to CASSFWGNTQYF.

The V and J genes are TRBV28 and TRBJ1-4; 7 nucleotides agree with TRBD1. The V segment lost 3 bases and the J segment 6 bases; nucleotides outside the gene matches: 7. Looked up from germline, CDR1 is MDHEN and CDR2 is SYDVKM. The CDR3 consists of 15 residues. The CDR3 coding sequence is TGTGCCAGCAGTTTTCCGGGACAGTGGGATGAAAAACTGTTTTTT. Translating it yields CASSFPGQWDEKLFF.

J is TRBJ2-1 and V is TRBV11-3; D is possibly TRBD2 (5 bases). The CDR3 runs 14 residues. Trimming cost V 5 bases and J 5 bases, with 13 bases left between them. The germline V gene has CDR1 SGHNT and CDR2 YENEEA. CDR3 in amino acids: CASSPGSGHNEQFF. The CDR3 nucleotides read TGTGCCAGCAGCCCCGGCAGCGGCCACAATGAGCAGTTCTTC.

The chain combines TRBV5-1 with TRBJ2-3; 10 nucleotides line up with TRBD1. The CDR3 has 15 residues. Germline values: CDR1 SGHRS, CDR2 YFSETQ. With V trimmed by 5 bases and J by 5 bases, 8 bases remained unmatched. The CDR3 is CASSFGDRGIDTQYF. The CDR3, as DNA: TGCGCCAGCAGTTTTGGGGACAGGGGAATAGATACGCAGTATTTT.

The count of this clone is one. The chain employs TRBV2 and TRBJ1-2; no firm D call. V was shortened by 7 bases and J by 3 bases, with 12 bases between the two germline ends. CDR3 length: 13 amino acids. CDR1 SNHLY and CDR2 FYNNEI come from the germline V gene. CDR3 amino acids: CASNLRVDYGYTF. The CDR3 region has the DNA TGTGCCAGCAACCTACGGGTTGACTATGGCTACACCTTC.

V usage is TRBV27 and J usage is TRBJ2-7; D call uncertain. The CDR3 is made up of 16 amino acids. V was trimmed by 6 bases and J by 4 bases, leaving 22 bases between them. Per the germline V gene, CDR1 is MNHEY and CDR2 is SMNVEV (reference sequence). The CDR3 DNA reads as TGTGCCAGCAGGCCGGGCCACGCGGTGTCAATATACGAGCAGTACTTC. Encoded protein: CASRPGHAVSIYEQYF.

Remarks on this clone: A read error may account for a junction end that differs from germline. V and J are TRBV18 and TRBJ1-2, with a tentative D call TRBD1 (6 bases). CDR1 and CDR2 (germline): KGHSH, LQKENI. The CDR3 totals 15 residues. The CDR3 nucleotides read TGTGCCAGCTCACCAATATTAGGACAGCGGAGTATAGCCAACTTC. The encoded protein is CASSPILGQRSIANF.